These 6 T cell receptor beta chains were sequenced from one sample in a study of T cell repertoires in cytomegalovirus infection. Each CDR3 protein gets one entry after TCRdb re-called the reads with MiXCR. Of some 110,000 distinct CDR3 sequences in the sample, 25% to 35% were seen once. Their antigens are not known. The starting material was CD8+ T cells from cultured PBMCs, obtained from culture after CMV antigen stimulation. These receptors were taken from a human donor in good health (CMV status not recorded). Some clones in this sample may be carry-over from other donors' samples.

The genes are TRBV29-1 and TRBJ2-1; 12 bases match TRBD2. The CDR3 sequence is 14 residues long. CDR1 is SQVTM, CDR2 ANQGSEA, per germline. The ends lost 8 bases at V and 5 bases at J; junction bases unmatched: 7. The CDR3 DNA reads as TGCAGCTCCGGACTAGCGGGGCGGAACAATGAGCAGTTCTTC. This sequence encodes CSSGLAGRNNEQFF.

This chain joins TRBV6-2 or TRBV6-3 and TRBJ1-5; TRBD1 might be the D (5 bases). The ends were cut back, 3 bases at V and 8 bases at J, with 11 bases in the middle. The V gene's germline CDR1 is MNHEY and CDR2 SVGEGT. The CDR3 is made up of 13 amino acids. The CDR3 region is CASSYGGAEPQHF. The CDR3 nucleotides are TGTGCCAGCAGTTATGGAGGGGCTGAGCCCCAGCATTTT.

The rearrangement uses TRBV10-3 and TRBJ2-7, with 8 positions matching TRBD1. Germline lookup yields CDR1 ENHRY and CDR2 SYGVKD. The junction had 11 bases not matched to a gene; V was cut back by 8 bases and J by 2 bases. The CDR3 is 15 residues long. CDR3 in amino acids: CAIRPTGADTYEQYF. The CDR3 DNA reads TGTGCCATCCGACCGACAGGGGCTGATACCTACGAGCAGTACTTC.

This clonotype was detected many times. The rearrangement uses TRBV10-3 and TRBJ2-7; 7 nucleotides align to TRBD2. In germline, CDR1 is ENHRY, CDR2 SYGVKD. The CDR3 loop spans 14 amino acids. The ends lost 7 bases at V and 5 bases at J; junction bases unmatched: 11. In DNA, the CDR3 is TGTGCCATCAAATCGGCGGGGGAATTGGACGAGCAGTACTTC. Protein product: CAIKSAGELDEQYF.

V usage is TRBV27 and J usage is TRBJ1-4; the D is unclear. Germline V gene data show CDR1 as MNHEY and CDR2 as SMNVEV (reference sequence). V was cut by 1 base and J by 3 bases, with 3 bases left in between. This CDR3 comprises 13 residues. The CDR3 here is CASSLWPNEKLFF. CDR3 sequence (DNA): TGTGCCAGCAGTTTATGGCCTAATGAAAAACTGTTTTTT.

This clonotype was counted only a few times. CDR3 coding DNA: TGTGCCAGCAGCCCGACAGGTGTCTCCTACGAGCAGTACTTC. Its protein product is CASSPTGVSYEQYF. The chain links TRBV7-2 to TRBJ2-7, with D possibly being TRBD1 (6 bases). The V end was cut by 5 bases, the J end by 0 bases, with 11 bases between. There are 14 residues in the CDR3. Germline V gives CDR1 SGHTA, CDR2 FQGNSA.